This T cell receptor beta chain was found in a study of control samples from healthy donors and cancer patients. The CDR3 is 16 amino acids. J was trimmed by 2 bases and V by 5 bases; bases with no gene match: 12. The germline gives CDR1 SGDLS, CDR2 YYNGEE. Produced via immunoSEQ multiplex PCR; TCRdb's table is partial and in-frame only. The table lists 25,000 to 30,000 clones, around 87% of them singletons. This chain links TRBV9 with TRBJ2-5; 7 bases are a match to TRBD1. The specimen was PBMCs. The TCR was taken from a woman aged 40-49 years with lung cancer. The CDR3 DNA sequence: TGTGCCAGCAGTAGGGGGATTGGGACAGCACAAGAGACCCAGTACTTC. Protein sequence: CASSRGIGTAQETQYF.